The next 20 T cell receptor beta chains were all read from a single sample in a study of T cells after yellow fever vaccination (dated by TCRdb to the late 2010s). The sample's treatment or condition, from its label and the paper: live attenuated yellow fever vaccine strain. Library prep was done by 5' RACE. Reads for this sample came from an Illumina HiSeq 2500. The raw public reads went through TCRdb reprocessing: fastp at Q25, MiXCR clone calling, in-frame beta chains kept. Identical CDR3 proteins give one entry, which carries the most common genes and DNA. The sample includes approximately 300,000 distinct CDR3 sequences, with around 6.8% observed a single time. 18% of the sample lies in the top ten. The specimen was PBMCs, collected roughly 47 days after the first yellow fever vaccination. These receptors originate from a man younger than 30 who received the YFV17D yellow fever vaccine.

This chain connects TRBV12-3 or TRBV12-4 to TRBJ2-5; D is ambiguous. The CDR3 is made up of 14 amino acids. The germline V and J ends were trimmed by 2 bases and 3 bases, with 10 bases remaining between them. The CDR3 region is CASSLISSEETQYF. CDR3 DNA sequence: TGTGCCAGCAGTTTAATAAGTAGTGAAGAGACCCAGTACTTC.

Only a few counts were recorded for this clonotype. The gene calls are TRBV10-1 and TRBJ2-7; D might be TRBD2 (5 bases). Per the germline V gene, CDR1 is WNHNN and CDR2 is SYGVQD (reference sequence). Deletions cut 2 bases from V and 5 bases from J, with 10 bases between. This CDR3 has 13 residues. For the CDR3, the DNA is TGCGCCAGCAGTGAGAGACCCGGGGACGAGCAGTACTTC. Encoded protein: CASSERPGDEQYF.

V usage is TRBV20-1 and J usage is TRBJ1-2, with D possibly being TRBD1 (6 bases). Trimming pared 7 bases from V and 8 bases from J, leaving 20 bases between. Germline lookup yields CDR1 DFQATT and CDR2 SNEGSKA (reference sequence). The CDR3 contains 13 residues. This chain's CDR3 is CSVKLLDSRGYTF. CDR3 DNA sequence: TGCAGTGTGAAACTACTGGACAGTCGGGGCTACACCTTC.

The rearrangement uses TRBV4-3 and TRBJ2-4, with D hard to call. There are 16 residues in the CDR3. The V gene lost 4 bases and the J gene lost 0 bases, with 13 bases spanning the gap. Germline-derived CDR1 and CDR2 are LGHNA and YSLEER. CDR3 sequence reads: CASSPTRRLAKNIQYF. The CDR3 DNA reads as TGCGCCAGCAGCCCCACCCGCCGTCTAGCCAAAAACATTCAGTACTTC.

This clonotype showed up many times. The gene calls are TRBV18 and TRBJ2-5; TRBD1 is a possible D gene (6 bases). The CDR3 spans 14 residues. CDR1 is KGHSH, CDR2 LQKENI, per germline. Trimming removed 3 bases from V and 1 base from J, with 9 bases in between. This chain's CDR3 is CASSPQDSQETQYF. DNA for the CDR3: TGTGCCAGCTCACCCCAGGACAGCCAAGAGACCCAGTACTTC. Full variable domain (missing parts from reference TRBV18 and TRBJ2-5): NAGVMQNPRHLVRRRGQEARLRCSPMKGHSHVYWYRQLPEEGLKFMVYLQKENIIDESGMPKERFSAEFPKEGPSILRIQQVVRGDSAAYFCASSPQDSQETQYFGPGTRLLVL.

This clonotype showed up just a few times. The rearrangement links TRBV20-1 to TRBJ2-1; 8 bases line up with TRBD1. The J segment lost 3 bases and the V segment lost 6 bases, leaving 10 bases of the junction unmatched. Germline CDR1 reads DFQATT; CDR2 reads SNEGSKA (reference sequence). This CDR3 has 15 amino acids. CDR3 sequence: CSAIPRGLGYNEQFF. The CDR3 nucleotides are TGCAGTGCGATCCCCAGGGGGCTCGGCTACAATGAGCAGTTCTTC.

This clonotype was detected a few times. The chain has TRBV5-8 and TRBJ2-3; D gene unclear. The CDR3 runs to 12 residues. With 1 base removed from V and 5 bases from J, the gap between germline ends came to 5 bases. The germline V gene has CDR1 SGHTS and CDR2 YDEGEE. The CDR3 loop is CASSLYIDTQYF. The CDR3 nucleotides read TGTGCCAGCAGCTTGTACATAGATACGCAGTATTTT.

This clonotype was counted a few times. The V call is TRBV20-1, the J call TRBJ2-5; tentatively, D is TRBD2 (5 bases). The germline V gene has CDR1 DFQATT and CDR2 SNEGSKA (reference sequence). Between the trimmed V and J ends, which lost 3 bases and 3 bases, there was a span of 8 bases. The CDR3 consists of 12 residues. CDR3 loop: CSARETKETQYF. DNA of the CDR3: TGCAGTGCTAGGGAGACTAAAGAGACCCAGTACTTC.

This clonotype occurred many times. The chain employs TRBV7-2 and TRBJ2-3; 7 bases agree with TRBD2. Per the germline V gene, CDR1 is SGHTA and CDR2 is FQGNSA. The CDR3 is made up of 13 amino acids. V was clipped by 7 bases and J by 11 bases; unmatched bases: 12. The CDR3 is CASKSGTTVWQYF. CDR3 DNA sequence: TGTGCCAGCAAGTCCGGGACTACCGTATGGCAGTATTTT. The entire variable domain, with the rest obtained from reference TRBV7-2 and TRBJ2-3, is as follows: GAGVSQSPSNKVTEKGKDVELRCDPISGHTALYWYRQSLGQGLEFLIYFQGNSAPDKSGLPSDRFSAERTGGSVSTLTIQRTQQEDSAVYLCASKSGTTVWQYFGPGTRLTVL.

This clonotype was seen many times. The chain employs TRBV11-2 and TRBJ1-4, with 7 nucleotides matching TRBD1. CDR1 SGHAT and CDR2 FQNNGV come from the germline V gene. The CDR3 runs 15 residues. V trimming: 2 bases; J trimming: 6 bases; junction bases outside the gene matches: 6. In DNA form, the CDR3 reads TGTGCCAGCAGCTTATCAGACAGGGAACATGAAAAACTGTTTTTT. This sequence encodes CASSLSDREHEKLFF.

The chain uses TRBV12-3 or TRBV12-4 and TRBJ2-7; D could derive from TRBD1 or TRBD2 (5 bases each). CDR3 size: 14 residues. Trimming left V 6 bases short and J 0 bases short, with 12 bases between. CDR3 nucleotides: TGTGCCAGCAGCAGGGAGCGGAACTCCTACGAGCAGTACTTC. Translated: CASSRERNSYEQYF.

Only a few counts were recorded for this clonotype. The chain couples TRBV7-9 to TRBJ2-7, with TRBD2 as a possible D gene (6 bases). The length of the CDR3 is 16 residues. The ends were cut back, 5 bases at V and 0 bases at J, with 17 bases in the middle. Germline lookup yields CDR1 SEHNR and CDR2 FQNEAQ (reference sequence). CDR3 coding DNA: TGTGCCAGCAGCGCCGTCCCGGGGGAACCCTCCTACGAGCAGTACTTC. This translates into CASSAVPGEPSYEQYF.

V and J are TRBV5-1 and TRBJ2-2; 8 bases fit TRBD1. The CDR3 sequence is 16 residues long. Trimming cost V 4 bases and J 1 base; bases outside gene matches: 6. Germline V lookup: CDR1 SGHRS, CDR2 YFSETQ. The CDR3 loop is CASSEGQGLNTGELFF. The CDR3 DNA reads TGCGCCAGCAGCGAAGGACAGGGACTGAACACCGGGGAGCTGTTTTTT.

The gene calls are TRBV9 and TRBJ1-2, with TRBD1 as a possible D gene (6 bases). CDR1 SGDLS and CDR2 YYNGEE come from the germline V gene. V lost 3 bases to trimming and J lost 3 bases, with 12 bases between them. This CDR3 contains 14 residues. CDR3 coding DNA: TGTGCCAGCAGCGCATCACAGGGATACTATGGCTACACCTTC. As protein: CASSASQGYYGYTF.

This chain connects TRBV21-1 to TRBJ2-7; the D call in the table, TRBD1, was not verified against the DNA. TRBV21-1 is a pseudogene segment. CDR3 size: 12 residues. CDR3 region: CASRGLSYEQYF. In nucleotides, the CDR3 is TGTGCCAGCAGGGGGCTAAGCTACGAGCAGTACTTC.

This clonotype was seen a handful of times. This chain connects TRBV3-1 to TRBJ1-2; D might be TRBD1 (5 bases). This CDR3 comprises 15 residues. Germline CDR1 reads LGHDT; CDR2 reads YNNKEL (reference sequence). V lost 0 bases to trimming and J lost 4 bases, with 12 bases between them. CDR3 in amino acids: CASSQDRAGSYGYTF. The CDR3 DNA follows: TGTGCCAGCAGCCAAGATCGCGCAGGGAGCTATGGCTACACCTTC.

This clonotype was counted between two and nine times. The V and J genes are TRBV12-3 or TRBV12-4 and TRBJ1-2; TRBD1 matches at 8 bases. J lost 0 bases, V lost 4 bases, and 4 bases had no gene match. The CDR3 spans 15 residues. CDR3 DNA: TGTGCCAGCAGTTCAATGGACAGGGCTAACTATGGCTACACCTTC. It is translated as CASSSMDRANYGYTF.

This clonotype showed up just a few times. The chain carries TRBV5-1 and TRBJ2-1; D unresolved. Germline-derived CDR1 and CDR2 are SGHRS and YFSETQ. The CDR3 contains 11 residues. V was pared by 4 bases and J by 7 bases, with 6 bases between. Written as DNA, the CDR3 is TGCGCCAGCAGCCCAGAAAATGAGCAGTTCTTC. Amino acids: CASSPENEQFF.

The V gene is TRBV4-3, the J gene TRBJ2-6; D is unresolved. The CDR3 is 18 residues long. With 1 base removed from V and 0 bases from J, the gap between germline ends came to 13 bases. In germline, CDR1 is LGHNA, CDR2 YSLEER. CDR3 sequence reads: CASSQGIPLTSGANVLTF. The CDR3 DNA follows: TGCGCCAGCAGCCAAGGGATCCCGTTAACCTCTGGGGCCAACGTCCTGACTTTC.

This clonotype was picked up a small number of times. The chain combines TRBV5-1 with TRBJ1-5; perhaps TRBD1 as D (5 bases). The germline V gene has CDR1 SGHRS and CDR2 YFSETQ. Trimming removed 4 bases at V and 6 bases at J, with 17 bases between. The CDR3 sequence is 15 residues long. CDR3 nucleotides: TGCGCCAGCAGCGAAATGTCAGGGCCAGGTCAGCCCCAGCATTTT. This codes for CASSEMSGPGQPQHF.